The 26 T cell receptor beta chains in this list originate from one sample, sequenced in a study of shared clonotypes between healthy human individuals. The table came from immunoSEQ multiplex PCR; TCRdb's copy has only in-frame clones and leaves some out. The sample has about 2.4 million clones; approximately 92% are singletons. The specimen sequenced was naive CD4+ T cells sorted from blood. Subset reported: CD45RA+ positively selected. These receptor sequences come from a man between 18 and 35 years old in good health.

The V and J genes are TRBV4-2 and TRBJ2-3, with 7 bases lining up with TRBD1. The CDR3 spans 16 residues. The V segment lost 0 bases and the J segment 6 bases; nucleotides outside the gene matches: 9. Germline loops: CDR1 LGHNA, CDR2 YNFKEQ. CDR3 amino acids: CASSQDQGLGGDTQYF. The CDR3, as DNA: TGTGCCAGCAGCCAAGATCAAGGGCTAGGGGGCGATACGCAGTATTTT.

With respect to this clone: At one end, the junction sequence differs from germline, possibly due to a read error. This chain connects TRBV11-3 to TRBJ2-3; D may be TRBD1 (5 bases). Looked up from germline, CDR1 is SGHNT and CDR2 is YENEEA. There are 14 residues in the CDR3. The CDR3 bases are TGTGCCAGCAGCCGGGCCTCCGACACAGGTACGCAGTATTTT. This codes for CASSRASDTGTQYF.

This sequence joins TRBV28 and TRBJ1-1; TRBD1 might be the D (5 bases). Deletions cut 2 bases from V and 4 bases from J, with 14 bases between. CDR1 MDHEN and CDR2 SYDVKM come from the germline V gene. The CDR3 contains 15 residues. In DNA form, the CDR3 reads TGTGCCAGCAGTTTAACCGGGGTGGGGCCCACTGAAGCTTTCTTT. Protein sequence: CASSLTGVGPTEAFF.

The gene calls are TRBV14 and TRBJ1-3; D is undetermined. V lost 2 bases and J lost 7, with 3 bases in between. CDR1 and CDR2 from the germline V gene are SGHDN and FVKESK. This CDR3 has 11 residues. DNA of the CDR3: TGTGCCAGCAGCCAACGGAACACCATATATTTT. Translating it yields CASSQRNTIYF.

The V and J genes are TRBV5-1 and TRBJ1-4; 10 bases line up with TRBD1. The CDR3 extends over 16 amino acids. Unmatched junction bases numbered 5, after V lost 2 bases and J lost 4 bases. The germline V gene has CDR1 SGHRS and CDR2 YFSETQ. CDR3 sequence (DNA): TGCGCCAGCAGCTTAGACAGGGGGCCGGGTAATGAAAAACTGTTTTTT. Protein: CASSLDRGPGNEKLFF.

About this clone: This sample also contains other DNA sequences that code for the same CDR3. The chain uses TRBV7-3 and TRBJ2-3; D possibly matches TRBD1 or TRBD2 (5 bases each). The CDR3 covers 14 residues. The germline CDR1 and CDR2 sequences are SGHTA and FQGTGA. The V gene lost 3 bases and the J gene lost 0 bases, with 7 bases spanning the gap. CDR3: CASSFGGSTDTQYF. In DNA form, the CDR3 reads TGTGCCAGCAGCTTTGGGGGTAGCACAGATACGCAGTATTTT.

The rearrangement joins TRBV5-1 to TRBJ1-1; D is unclear. This CDR3 has 14 amino acids. In germline, CDR1 is SGHRS, CDR2 YFSETQ. Trimming shortened V by 3 bases and J by 2 bases, and 11 bases separated the two germline ends. CDR3 in amino acids: CASSSASPNTEAFF. In nucleotides, the CDR3 is TGCGCCAGCAGCTCCGCATCCCCCAACACTGAAGCTTTCTTT.

The chain recombines TRBV7-2 with TRBJ2-3; D uncertain. Looked up from germline, CDR1 is SGHTA and CDR2 is FQGNSA. The CDR3 totals 15 residues. V dropped 0 bases and J dropped 4 bases, with 11 bases sitting between them. This chain's CDR3 is CASSLAPTGADTQYF. The CDR3 DNA sequence: TGTGCCAGCAGCTTAGCTCCCACCGGTGCAGATACGCAGTATTTT.

For the CDR3, the DNA is TGTGCCAGCTCACCATATCCCGGACCGACTAGCAATCAGCCCCAGCATTTT. This translates into CASSPYPGPTSNQPQHF. The genes are TRBV18 and TRBJ1-5; D unresolved. The CDR3 consists of 17 residues. CDR1 and CDR2 from the germline V gene are KGHSH and LQKENI. Trimming pared 2 bases from V and 0 bases from J, leaving 14 bases between.

This chain joins TRBV6-1 and TRBJ1-4, with 8 bases identical to TRBD1. The V gene's germline CDR1 is MNHNS and CDR2 SASEGT. Trimming cost V 7 bases and J 8 bases; bases outside gene matches: 9. The CDR3 runs 14 residues. In nucleotides, the CDR3 is TGTGCCAGCATATCAGGGGGCGCGGGAGAAAAACTGTTTTTT. Translating it yields CASISGGAGEKLFF.

The CDR3 spells CASSQWLSHTGELFF. DNA of the CDR3: TGTGCCAGCAGCCAATGGCTATCCCACACCGGGGAGCTGTTTTTT. The V and J genes are TRBV14 and TRBJ2-2; D not resolved. Germline CDR1 reads SGHDN; CDR2 reads FVKESK. The CDR3 has 15 residues. V lost 2 bases and J lost 3, with 10 bases in between. Based on the CDR3 plus reference TRBV14 and TRBJ2-2, the full variable domain is EAGVTQFPSHSVIEKGQTVTLRCDPISGHDNLYWYRRVMGKEIKFLLHFVKESKQDESGMPNNRFLAERTGGTYSTLKVQPAELEDSGVYFCASSQWLSHTGELFFGEGSRLTVL.

The chain recombines TRBV28 with TRBJ2-6; TRBD1 might be the D (5 bases). The V end lost 6 bases, the J end lost 4 bases, and 10 bases lay between the germline ends. This CDR3 comprises 14 residues. Germline V gene lookup returns CDR1 MDHEN and CDR2 SYDVKM. The chain's CDR3 is CASRRGYGANVLTF. The CDR3 DNA follows: TGTGCCAGCAGAAGGGGTTACGGGGCCAACGTCCTGACTTTC.

The chain couples TRBV10-3 to TRBJ2-2; D is unresolved. Per the germline V gene, CDR1 is ENHRY and CDR2 is SYGVKD. V was shortened by 3 bases and J by 5 bases, with 19 bases between the two germline ends. There are 17 residues in the CDR3. The CDR3 sequence: CAISDFDGLRRTGELFF. CDR3 in DNA: TGTGCCATCAGTGACTTTGATGGTCTAAGGAGAACCGGGGAGCTGTTTTTT.

The rearrangement links TRBV5-1 to TRBJ2-7; 7 bases match TRBD2. Germline V gene lookup returns CDR1 SGHRS and CDR2 YFSETQ. This CDR3 is 14 amino acids long. With V trimmed by 4 bases and J by 2 bases, 6 bases remained unmatched. CDR3 DNA sequence: TGCGCCAGCAGCCCAGCCGGGACTACCTACGAGCAGTACTTC. This gives the protein CASSPAGTTYEQYF.

In regard to this clone: This CDR3 is also generated by other DNA sequences in the sample. The rearrangement uses TRBV7-2 and TRBJ1-1, with D possibly being TRBD1 (5 bases). Germline CDR1 reads SGHTA; CDR2 reads FQGNSA. Trimming took 5 bases from V and 2 from J, leaving 9 bases between them. This CDR3 is built from 13 residues. The CDR3 nucleotides read TGTGCCAGCAGCCCGGGACGAAACACTGAAGCTTTCTTT. Protein product: CASSPGRNTEAFF.

This rearrangement joins TRBV29-1 to TRBJ1-5, with D unresolved. The CDR3 spans 14 residues. In germline, CDR1 is SQVTM, CDR2 ANQGSEA. V was cut by 7 bases and J by 0 bases, with 13 bases left in between. This CDR3 reads CSARSQDSNQPQHF. CDR3 nucleotides: TGCAGCGCCAGAAGTCAGGATAGCAATCAGCCCCAGCATTTT.

This clone has a single count. This sequence joins TRBV5-1 and TRBJ2-1; perhaps D is TRBD1 or TRBD2 (5 bases each). Trimming cost V 4 bases and J 4 bases, with 15 bases left between them. The CDR3 covers 15 residues. The germline CDR1 and CDR2 sequences are SGHRS and YFSETQ. CDR3 in amino acids: CASSPSGTAYNEQFF. Written as DNA, the CDR3 is TGCGCCAGCAGCCCCTCCGGGACGGCTTACAATGAGCAGTTCTTC.

The chain is built from TRBV5-1 and TRBJ2-1; 14 nucleotides align to TRBD2. Germline CDR1 and CDR2: SGHRS and YFSETQ. J was trimmed by 5 bases and V by 4 bases; bases with no gene match: 14. CDR3 length equals 19 residues. CDR3 in amino acids: CASSTGTSGSTPLHNEQFF. CDR3 in DNA: TGCGCCAGCAGCACTGGGACTAGCGGGAGTACTCCGTTGCACAATGAGCAGTTCTTC. The entire variable domain, with the rest obtained from reference TRBV5-1 and TRBJ2-1, is as follows: KAGVTQTPRYLIKTRGQQVTLSCSPISGHRSVSWYQQTPGQGLQFLFEYFSETQRNKGNFPGRFSGRQFSNSRSEMNVSTLELGDSALYLCASSTGTSGSTPLHNEQFFGPGTRLTVL.

J is TRBJ1-1 and V is TRBV11-3; 8 bases are shared with TRBD1. There are 15 residues in the CDR3. The V gene end was trimmed by 4 bases and the J gene end by 3 bases; junction bases not matched to a gene: 7. Germline loops: CDR1 SGHNT, CDR2 YENEEA. The CDR3 protein is CASSSGTGPYTEAFF. CDR3 sequence (DNA): TGTGCCAGCAGCTCCGGGACAGGTCCATACACTGAAGCTTTCTTT.

This clone has only a few counts. The CDR3 region has the DNA TGTGCCAGCAGCTCCTCCCCACTAGCGGGAGAGGACATTCAGTACTTC. Translation gives CASSSSPLAGEDIQYF. The chain combines TRBV7-2 with TRBJ2-4, with 11 bases aligning to TRBD2. V lost 4 bases and J lost 8; bases outside the gene matches: 10. Germline CDR1 SGHTA, CDR2 FQGNSA. There are 16 residues in the CDR3.

V and J are TRBV7-9 and TRBJ2-7, with 9 bases matching TRBD2. V was pared by 5 bases and J by 1 base, with 15 bases of the junction left unmatched. The CDR3 covers 18 residues. Germline V lookup: CDR1 SEHNR, CDR2 FQNEAQ (reference sequence). The CDR3 here is CASSSPGGASGKSYEQYF. The CDR3 nucleotides are TGTGCCAGCAGCAGTCCGGGGGGCGCTAGCGGGAAATCCTACGAGCAGTACTTC. Based on the CDR3 plus reference TRBV7-9 and TRBJ2-7, the full variable domain is DTGVSQNPRHKITKRGQNVTFRCDPISEHNRLYWYRQTLGQGPEFLTYFQNEAQLEKSRLLSDRFSAERPKGSFSTLEIQRTEQGDSAMYLCASSSPGGASGKSYEQYFGPGTRLTVT.

V gene TRBV19 combines with J gene TRBJ1-5, with no clear D. Germline CDR1 is LNHDA and CDR2 is SQIVND (reference sequence). The V end lost 0 bases, the J end lost 7 bases, and 13 bases lay between the germline ends. The CDR3 spans 15 residues. Here the CDR3 DNA reads TGTGCCAGTAGTATAGAACTGCTGCATGGGCAGCCCCAGCATTTT. Its translation is CASSIELLHGQPQHF.

J is TRBJ2-1 and V is TRBV7-2; 15 bases fit TRBD2. V gave up 5 bases and J gave up 10 bases; unmatched junction bases: 9. The length of the CDR3 is 16 residues. Germline loops: CDR1 SGHTA, CDR2 FQGNSA. The CDR3 bases are TGTGCCAGCAGCGGGAGGGGACTAGCGGGAGGTGGGGAGCAGTTCTTC. As protein: CASSGRGLAGGGEQFF.

The V call is TRBV2, the J call TRBJ1-1; possibly TRBD1 for D (5 bases). Trimming shortened V by 5 bases and J by 2 bases, and 12 bases separated the two germline ends. CDR3 length: 14 residues. Germline values: CDR1 SNHLY, CDR2 FYNNEI. CDR3 sequence reads: CASSQVGVNTEAFF. CDR3 DNA sequence: TGTGCCAGCAGTCAAGTGGGGGTAAACACTGAAGCTTTCTTT.

The V call is TRBV6-1, the J call TRBJ2-6, with D uncertain. CDR1 and CDR2 (germline): MNHNS, SASEGT. V was shortened by 2 bases and J by 3 bases, with 8 bases between the two germline ends. The CDR3 contains 15 residues. Here the CDR3 reads CASSEIGFGANVLTF. The CDR3, as DNA: TGTGCCAGCAGTGAAATTGGCTTTGGGGCCAACGTCCTGACTTTC.

The genes are TRBV6-5 and TRBJ2-5, with D tentatively TRBD2 (6 bases). With 10 bases removed from V and 5 bases from J, the gap between germline ends came to 20 bases. The germline CDR1 and CDR2 sequences are MNHEY and SVGAGI. This CDR3 has 14 amino acids. The CDR3 bases are TGTGCCACTAGAGGGCGGGGAACTTGGGAGACCCAGTACTTC. Its translation is CATRGRGTWETQYF.